Each of the 9 T cell receptor beta chains below was sequenced from the same sample in a study of CD8+ T cells in alopecia areata. Extracted RNA was reverse transcribed into cDNA, the sequencing template. Using immunoSEQ multiplex PCR, the repertoire was profiled, and TCRdb retains in-frame clones only, with some absent. The sample shows approximately 210,000 clones, over 55% of them seen only once. As to treatment: oral pan-JAK inhibitor, 5-10 mg twice daily. The sequenced sample was CD4+ T cells sorted from blood, obtained at week 24, from a patient treated with tofacitinib. These receptors all come from a human donor with alopecia areata.

V and J are TRBV6-1 and TRBJ2-1; D is unclear. Germline-derived CDR1 and CDR2 are MNHNS and SASEGT. V lost 8 bases, J lost 0 bases, and 11 bases lay in between. The CDR3 loop spans 14 amino acids. This CDR3 is CASGVVSSYNEQFF. The CDR3 coding sequence is TGTGCCAGCGGCGTCGTAAGCTCCTACAATGAGCAGTTCTTC.

The rearrangement uses TRBV5-1 and TRBJ1-1; D unresolved. The CDR3 runs 14 residues. V dropped 0 bases and J dropped 1 base, with 7 bases sitting between them. Germline CDR1 is SGHRS and CDR2 is YFSETQ. CDR3 bases: TGCGCCAGCAGCTTGGGATTCGGGAACACTGAAGCTTTCTTT. It translates to CASSLGFGNTEAFF. Based on the CDR3 plus reference TRBV5-1 and TRBJ1-1, the full variable domain is KAGVTQTPRYLIKTRGQQVTLSCSPISGHRSVSWYQQTPGQGLQFLFEYFSETQRNKGNFPGRFSGRQFSNSRSEMNVSTLELGDSALYLCASSLGFGNTEAFFGQGTRLTVV.

This rearrangement joins TRBV5-1 to TRBJ2-1, with D perhaps given as TRBD1 or TRBD2 (5 bases each). This CDR3 region has 15 residues. V gave up 0 bases and J gave up 1 base, with 8 bases separating them. Germline CDR1 SGHRS, CDR2 YFSETQ. CDR3: CASSLGGLSYNEQFF. The CDR3 DNA reads as TGCGCCAGCAGCTTGGGGGGGTTATCCTACAATGAGCAGTTCTTC.

The rearrangement links TRBV28 to TRBJ1-1; D not certain. Germline CDR1 MDHEN, CDR2 SYDVKM. V was clipped by 4 bases and J by 3 bases, with 9 bases between them. CDR3 size: 13 residues. The CDR3 sequence is CASSSHQDTEAFF. In DNA, the CDR3 is TGTGCCAGCAGTTCGCATCAGGACACTGAAGCTTTCTTT.

This clone was observed a handful of times. This specimen includes other DNA sequences encoding the same CDR3. The chain joins TRBV29-1 to TRBJ1-5, with D perhaps matching TRBD1 (5 bases). The CDR3 loop spans 13 amino acids. V lost 4 bases, J lost 2 bases, and 9 bases lay in between. The germline V gene has CDR1 SQVTM and CDR2 ANQGSEA. The CDR3 bases are TGCAGCGTTGGGGGGGGAGGCAATCAGCCCCAGCATTTT. Amino acid sequence: CSVGGGGNQPQHF. The full variable domain, rest sourced from reference TRBV29-1 and TRBJ1-5, is SAVISQKPSRDICQRGTSLTIQCQVDSQVTMMFWYRQQPGQSLTLIATANQGSEATYESGFVIDKFPISRPNLTFSTLTVSNMSPEDSSIYLCSVGGGGNQPQHFGDGTRLSIL.

The rearrangement uses TRBV30 and TRBJ2-3, with 14 bases lining up with TRBD2. CDR1 is GTSNPN and CDR2 is SVGIG in the germline V gene (reference sequence). Unmatched junction bases numbered 7, after V lost 2 bases and J lost 6 bases. This CDR3 contains 16 residues. The CDR3 loop reads CAWSRGLAGAKDTQYF. CDR3 nucleotide sequence: TGTGCCTGGAGTAGGGGACTAGCGGGGGCCAAGGATACGCAGTATTTT.

In its sample, this clone was seen a few times. The V gene is TRBV7-2, the J gene TRBJ2-1; D is undetermined. This CDR3 has 14 residues. Germline loops: CDR1 SGHTA, CDR2 FQGNSA. Between the trimmed V and J ends, which lost 4 bases and 6 bases, there was a span of 13 bases. CDR3 region: CASSSSVAVNEQFF. CDR3 in DNA: TGTGCCAGCAGCTCCTCGGTAGCCGTCAATGAGCAGTTCTTC.

V usage is TRBV4-1 and J usage is TRBJ2-7; TRBD2 is a possible D gene (5 bases). Germline assignment: CDR1 MGHRA and CDR2 YSYEKL. The length of the CDR3 is 16 residues. Trimming left V 0 bases short and J 0 bases short, with 12 bases between. The CDR3 is CASSQDSSRSSYEQYF. The DNA of the CDR3 is TGCGCCAGCAGCCAAGATTCTAGCAGGAGCTCCTACGAGCAGTACTTC.

Written as DNA, the CDR3 is TGCGCCAGCAGCTTGAACGGGGGGAGGCAAGAGACCCAGTACTTC. Amino acid sequence: CASSLNGGRQETQYF. The J gene is TRBJ2-5, the V gene TRBV5-1; the match to TRBD2 covers 7 bases. V lost 1 base, J lost 2 bases, and 5 bases stayed unmatched. Germline loops: CDR1 SGHRS, CDR2 YFSETQ. This CDR3 has 15 amino acids.